The 28 T cell receptor beta chains presented below share a single source sample, sequenced in a study of control samples from healthy donors and cancer patients. TCRdb's table, derived via immunoSEQ multiplex PCR, lists solely in-frame clones and lacks some. The sample holds roughly 170,000 clones; about nine tenths are singletons and the top ten take just over 2%. The sequenced sample was blood. The receptor set was obtained from a woman in her thirties or forties in good health.

This chain uses TRBV7-6 with TRBJ1-6; 10 bases line up with TRBD1. V shed 5 bases and J 10 bases; nucleotides not matched to a gene: 8. The germline V gene has CDR1 SGHVS and CDR2 FNYEAQ. The CDR3 has 15 residues. CDR3 in DNA: TGTGCCAGCAGCCCCGGGACAGGGGTGGGATCACCCCTCCACTTT. This sequence encodes CASSPGTGVGSPLHF.

The DNA of the CDR3 is TGCAGCGTTGTCGGATTAGAATATAGCAATCAGCCCCAGCATTTT. It encodes CSVVGLEYSNQPQHF. V and J are TRBV29-1 and TRBJ1-5; no clear D. V lost 4 bases to trimming and J lost 0 bases, with 13 bases between them. The CDR3 totals 15 residues. Germline CDR1 is SQVTM and CDR2 is ANQGSEA.

The chain is built from TRBV29-1 and TRBJ1-2; no firm D call. Germline assignment: CDR1 SQVTM and CDR2 ANQGSEA. The V end lost 2 bases, the J end lost 5 bases, and 9 bases lay between the germline ends. This CDR3 is 12 amino acids long. Here the CDR3 reads CSVETWGYGYTF. The CDR3 DNA is TGCAGCGTTGAAACTTGGGGATATGGCTACACCTTC.

The V gene is TRBV7-9, the J gene TRBJ1-4; the D gene is possibly TRBD1 (5 bases). Germline loops: CDR1 SEHNR, CDR2 FQNEAQ (reference sequence). This CDR3 is built from 15 residues. Trimming stripped 1 base from V and 3 bases from J, with 9 bases between. The DNA of the CDR3 is TGTGCCAGCAGCTTAGGGCGGGGGGCTAATGAAAAACTGTTTTTT. Amino acid sequence: CASSLGRGANEKLFF. Based on the CDR3 plus reference TRBV7-9 and TRBJ1-4, the full variable domain is DTGVSQNPRHKITKRGQNVTFRCDPISEHNRLYWYRQTLGQGPEFLTYFQNEAQLEKSRLLSDRFSAERPKGSFSTLEIQRTEQGDSAMYLCASSLGRGANEKLFFGSGTQLSVL.

This rearrangement joins TRBV5-1 to TRBJ1-6, with D hard to call. CDR1 SGHRS and CDR2 YFSETQ come from the germline V gene. V was trimmed by 0 bases and J by 6 bases, leaving 10 bases between them. CDR3 length: 15 amino acids. The CDR3 DNA sequence: TGCGCCAGCAGCTTGGAAGTGACAACTAATTCACCCCTCCACTTT. Translating it yields CASSLEVTTNSPLHF.

The chain uses TRBV10-3 and TRBJ1-1; perhaps TRBD1 as D (6 bases). The CDR3 is 14 residues long. Germline values: CDR1 ENHRY, CDR2 SYGVKD. V gave up 2 bases and J gave up 4 bases, with 11 bases separating them. CDR3 DNA: TGTGCCATCAGTGAGGGAGGGGGTTTCACTGAAGCTTTCTTT. This encodes CAISEGGGFTEAFF.

This chain uses TRBV18 with TRBJ2-7; 8 bases match TRBD1. J was trimmed by 2 bases and V by 1 base; bases with no gene match: 4. Germline V gene sequence: CDR1 KGHSH, CDR2 LQKENI. This CDR3 has 15 residues. CDR3 sequence: CASSPRTGGPYEQYF. In nucleotides, the CDR3 is TGTGCCAGCTCACCACGAACAGGGGGGCCCTACGAGCAGTACTTC.

This clone has only a few counts. This sequence joins TRBV18 and TRBJ1-4; no reliable D call. The V end lost 0 bases, the J end lost 3 bases, and 8 bases lay between the germline ends. Per germline, CDR1 KGHSH and CDR2 LQKENI. The CDR3 length is 15 residues. CDR3 sequence reads: CASSPPSQANEKLFF. As DNA, the CDR3 is TGTGCCAGCTCACCACCTTCTCAGGCTAATGAAAAACTGTTTTTT.

DNA for the CDR3: TGTGCCAGCAGTGAAAGGGGGGACAGCTCCTACGAGCAGTACTTC. It yields the protein CASSERGDSSYEQYF. The gene calls are TRBV6-1 and TRBJ2-7; weak D call: TRBD1 (7 bases). From germline, CDR1 is MNHNS and CDR2 SASEGT. Deletions cut 2 bases from V and 0 bases from J, with 11 bases between. This CDR3 spans 15 amino acids.

This clone has more than one count but fewer than ten. This chain connects TRBV10-3 to TRBJ1-1, with TRBD1 matching over 7 bases. The length of the CDR3 is 15 residues. J was trimmed by 5 bases and V by 6 bases; bases with no gene match: 12. Germline CDR1 and CDR2: ENHRY and SYGVKD. The CDR3 protein is CAIRPDRQGGTEAFF. The CDR3, as DNA: TGTGCCATCAGGCCCGACCGACAGGGAGGGACTGAAGCTTTCTTT.

Regarding this clone: The same CDR3 arises from other DNA sequences in this sample as well. The gene calls are TRBV4-1 and TRBJ2-1; D unclear. With 3 bases removed from V and 6 bases from J, the gap between germline ends came to 3 bases. This CDR3 is built from 11 residues. Germline CDR1 and CDR2: MGHRA and YSYEKL. Here the CDR3 reads CASSQTNEQFF. The CDR3, as DNA: TGCGCCAGCAGCCAGACCAATGAGCAGTTCTTC.

The V call is TRBV29-1, the J call TRBJ1-2, with D possibly TRBD1 on 5 matching bases. The CDR3 length is 11 residues. Trimming stripped 8 bases from V and 5 bases from J, with 12 bases between. Germline loops: CDR1 SQVTM, CDR2 ANQGSEA. The CDR3 nucleotides read TGCAGCCTGGGGGGACCTTATGGCTACACCTTC. Translated, it gives CSLGGPYGYTF.

The chain has TRBV3-1 (or the pseudogene TRBV3-2) and TRBJ1-5; 10 bases align to TRBD1. Germline CDR1 is LGHDT and CDR2 is YNNKEL (reference sequence). The CDR3 covers 21 residues. J gave up 4 bases and V 4 bases, and 22 bases lay outside the gene matches. The DNA for the CDR3 is TGTGCCAGCAGCCCCGGCTCCGGGACAGGGGTTAGCCCTTACATTAATCAGCCCCAGCATTTT. Protein product: CASSPGSGTGVSPYINQPQHF.

This chain uses TRBV9 with TRBJ2-7, with a tentative D call TRBD1 (5 bases). The CDR3 sequence is 14 residues long. Trimming removed 4 bases from V and 2 bases from J, with 13 bases in between. CDR1 SGDLS and CDR2 YYNGEE come from the germline V gene. Here the CDR3 DNA reads TGTGCCAGCAGCATTGGGGCTCACCCCTACGAGCAGTACTTC. Residues: CASSIGAHPYEQYF.

The chain carries TRBV6-6 and TRBJ1-6; 7 bases align to TRBD1. The CDR3 is made up of 15 amino acids. V lost 2 bases to trimming and J lost 3 bases; unmatched junction nucleotides: 1. The V gene's germline CDR1 is MNHNY and CDR2 SVGAGI (reference sequence). The CDR3 spells CASSYTGDYNSPLHF. The CDR3 nucleotides read TGTGCCAGCAGTTACACAGGGGACTATAATTCACCCCTCCACTTT.

This clone was picked up one time. The chain uses TRBV6-6 and TRBJ2-7; D is ambiguous. Trimming left V 6 bases short and J 0 bases short, with 9 bases between. The CDR3 runs 13 residues. The V gene's germline CDR1 is MNHNY and CDR2 SVGAGI (reference sequence). The CDR3: CASRTENSYEQYF. The CDR3 coding sequence is TGTGCCAGCAGAACGGAAAACTCCTACGAGCAGTACTTC.

V usage is TRBV27 and J usage is TRBJ1-4; 9 bases map to TRBD1. Germline CDR1 and CDR2: MNHEY and SMNVEV (reference sequence). This CDR3 comprises 16 residues. The V and J ends lost 4 bases and 7 bases, in that order; junction bases with no gene match: 10. The CDR3 spells CASSSGTGFYGEKLFF. The CDR3 nucleotides are TGTGCCAGCAGTTCAGGGACAGGGTTTTATGGTGAAAAACTGTTTTTT. Together with reference TRBV27 and TRBJ1-4, the CDR3 gives the full variable domain: EAQVTQNPRYLITVTGKKLTVTCSQNMNHEYMSWYRQDPGLGLRQIYYSMNVEVTDKGDVPEGYKVSRKEKRNFPLILESPSPNQTSLYFCASSSGTGFYGEKLFFGSGTQLSVL.

The rearrangement links TRBV4-1 to TRBJ2-1, with D unclear. Germline V lookup: CDR1 MGHRA, CDR2 YSYEKL. V was pared by 4 bases and J by 7 bases, with 20 bases between. The CDR3 is 16 residues long. The CDR3 region is CASSPVPGKRDNEQFF. CDR3 in DNA: TGCGCCAGCAGCCCCGTTCCAGGAAAAAGGGATAATGAGCAGTTCTTC.

This clone has more than one count but fewer than ten. This chain connects TRBV2 to TRBJ1-2; D is unclear. V lost 3 bases and J lost 7, with 18 bases in between. This CDR3 is built from 15 residues. Per the germline V gene, CDR1 is SNHLY and CDR2 is FYNNEI. The CDR3 spells CASSDEASLSRGYTF. For the CDR3, the DNA is TGTGCCAGCAGTGATGAGGCCTCCCTTTCGCGTGGCTACACCTTC.

This chain uses TRBV18 with TRBJ2-5; D perhaps matches TRBD2 (5 bases). The CDR3 contains 15 residues. From germline, CDR1 is KGHSH and CDR2 LQKENI. V lost 3 bases, J lost 4 bases, and 15 bases lay in between. CDR3 sequence (DNA): TGTGCCAGCTCACCTGTATCGGGATCTGGAGAGACCCAGTACTTC. Encoded protein: CASSPVSGSGETQYF.

The rearrangement joins TRBV29-1 to TRBJ1-2; a possible D gene is TRBD1 (5 bases). The V gene's germline CDR1 is SQVTM and CDR2 ANQGSEA. This CDR3 spans 13 amino acids. V lost 1 base and J lost 7, with 13 bases in between. The CDR3 is CSVEVAAGSGYTF. CDR3 nucleotides: TGCAGCGTTGAAGTCGCGGCAGGGAGTGGCTACACCTTC.

The chain has TRBV28 and TRBJ1-4, with D unresolved. From germline, CDR1 is MDHEN and CDR2 SYDVKM. This CDR3 is 14 amino acids long. Trimming left V 3 bases short and J 4 bases short, with 9 bases between. CDR3 bases: TGTGCCAGCAGTTTGAGGCCCCTTAATGAAAAACTGTTTTTT. Its translation: CASSLRPLNEKLFF.

The chain combines TRBV6-5 with TRBJ2-1, with 7 bases aligning to TRBD2. The CDR3 has 16 residues. With V trimmed by 0 bases and J by 4 bases, 6 bases remained unmatched. Germline V lookup: CDR1 MNHEY, CDR2 SVGAGI. In DNA form, the CDR3 reads TGTGCCAGCAGTTACTCTGCACCTAGCGGATACAATGAGCAGTTCTTC. This encodes CASSYSAPSGYNEQFF.

V gene TRBV2 combines with J gene TRBJ1-1; 8 bases are a match to TRBD1. The CDR3 sequence is 13 residues long. The germline gives CDR1 SNHLY, CDR2 FYNNEI. Germline trimming cut 8 bases from V and 5 bases from J; bases unmatched to any gene: 7. CDR3 DNA: TGTGCCAGCGGTCGACAGGGGTTTACTGAAGCTTTCTTT. The encoded protein is CASGRQGFTEAFF.

This clone was counted once. V gene TRBV6-1 combines with J gene TRBJ1-5; D unclear. Looked up from germline, CDR1 is MNHNS and CDR2 is SASEGT. This CDR3 is 15 amino acids long. With 3 bases removed from V and 6 bases from J, the gap between germline ends came to 15 bases. CDR3 DNA: TGTGCCAGCAGTGACACGTATACCCCGGGTCAGCCCCAGCATTTT. Encoded protein: CASSDTYTPGQPQHF.

Of note for this clone: The sample carries other DNA sequences with the same CDR3. The rearrangement uses TRBV5-1 and TRBJ2-6; D is possibly TRBD1 (8 bases). This CDR3 has 19 amino acids. Germline CDR1 and CDR2: SGHRS and YFSETQ. The V end lost 5 bases, the J end lost 0 bases, and 21 bases lay between the germline ends. CDR3 coding DNA: TGCGCCAGCAGACTTTATGGTACAGGGGGGGTCTCTGGGGCCAACGTCCTGACTTTC. As protein: CASRLYGTGGVSGANVLTF.

For the CDR3, the DNA is TGTGCCAGCAGCTTGGCCGGCCAGGGGGCGGATGGCTACACCTTC. It yields the protein CASSLAGQGADGYTF. This chain connects TRBV5-6 to TRBJ1-2; 8 bases line up with TRBD1. The CDR3 covers 15 residues. The trim removed 0 bases at V and 6 bases at J, leaving 7 bases unmatched. Germline CDR1 SGHDT, CDR2 YYEEEE.

The chain uses TRBV27 and TRBJ2-7; no reliable D call. The V and J ends lost 5 bases and 0 bases respectively, with 17 bases between them. The CDR3 has 16 amino acids. Germline CDR1 MNHEY, CDR2 SMNVEV (reference sequence). CDR3 sequence: CASSLHRDISSYEQYF. The CDR3 nucleotides read TGTGCCAGCAGTCTCCACCGAGACATTAGCTCCTACGAGCAGTACTTC.